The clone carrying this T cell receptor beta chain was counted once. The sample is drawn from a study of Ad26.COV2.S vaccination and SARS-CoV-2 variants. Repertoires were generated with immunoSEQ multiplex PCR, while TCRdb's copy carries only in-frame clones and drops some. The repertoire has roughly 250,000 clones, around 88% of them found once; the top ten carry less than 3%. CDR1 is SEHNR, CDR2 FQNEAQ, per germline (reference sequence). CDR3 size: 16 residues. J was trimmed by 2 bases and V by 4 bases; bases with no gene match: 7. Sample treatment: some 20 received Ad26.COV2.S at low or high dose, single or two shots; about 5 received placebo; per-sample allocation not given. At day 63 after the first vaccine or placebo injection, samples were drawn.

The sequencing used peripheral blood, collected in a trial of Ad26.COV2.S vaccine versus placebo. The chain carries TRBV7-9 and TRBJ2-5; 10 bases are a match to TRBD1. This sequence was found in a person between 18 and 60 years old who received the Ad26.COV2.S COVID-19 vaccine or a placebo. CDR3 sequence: CASSSAGTGVQETQYF. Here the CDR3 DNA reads TGTGCCAGCAGCTCCGCCGGGACAGGGGTACAAGAGACCCAGTACTTC.